This note documents a single T cell receptor beta chain sequence. The sample comes from a study of T cell repertoires in aging, cancer and after chemotherapy. Study in general: Healthy donor repertoires were recorded over several months to years and showed clear clonal overlap.

V was clipped by 8 bases and J by 4 bases; unmatched bases: 8. This CDR3 comprises 14 residues. Per the germline V gene, CDR1 is MDHEN and CDR2 is SYDVKM. TRB rearrangements spanning V, D and J were amplified using mixed TRB-A/B primers. TCRdb re-called the multiplex PCR reads with MiXCR, one entry per CDR3 protein. This table holds approximately 10,000 distinct CDR3 sequences, roughly 29% found once. The template was genomic DNA from peripheral blood, not RNA. V usage is TRBV28 and J usage is TRBJ2-3; 8 positions agree with TRBD2. Sequencing was performed on blood. This TCR was sampled from a human donor in good health. The CDR3: CASPPRREADTQYF. Here the CDR3 DNA reads TGTGCCAGCCCCCCCCGGCGGGAGGCAGATACGCAGTATTTT. The variable domain in full, with the rest retrieved from reference TRBV28 and TRBJ2-3, is DVKVTQSSRYLVKRTGEKVFLECVQDMDHENMFWYRQDPGLGLRLIYFSYDVKMKEKGDIPEGYSVSREKKERFSLILESASTNQTSMYLCASPPRREADTQYFGPGTRLTVL.